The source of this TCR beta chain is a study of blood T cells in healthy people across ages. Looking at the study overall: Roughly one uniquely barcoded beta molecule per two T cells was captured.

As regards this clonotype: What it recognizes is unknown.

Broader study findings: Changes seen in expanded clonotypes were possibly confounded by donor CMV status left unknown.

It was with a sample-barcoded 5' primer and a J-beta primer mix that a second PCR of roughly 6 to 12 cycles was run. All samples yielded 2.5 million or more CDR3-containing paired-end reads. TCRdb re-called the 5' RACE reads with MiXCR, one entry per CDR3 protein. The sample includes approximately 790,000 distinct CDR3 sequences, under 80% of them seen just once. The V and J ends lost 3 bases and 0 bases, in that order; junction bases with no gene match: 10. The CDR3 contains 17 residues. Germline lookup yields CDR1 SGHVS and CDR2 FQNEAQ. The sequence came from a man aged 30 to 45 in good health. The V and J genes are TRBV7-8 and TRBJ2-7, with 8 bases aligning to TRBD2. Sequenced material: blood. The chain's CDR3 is CASSLALAGPRSYEQYF. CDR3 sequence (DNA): TGTGCCAGCAGCTTGGCATTAGCGGGACCCCGCTCCTACGAGCAGTACTTC.